This T cell receptor (beta chain) was identified during a study of blood T cell repertoires in COVID-19. Germline CDR1 is SGHVS and CDR2 is FQNEAQ. The CDR3 totals 15 residues. V shed 2 bases, J shed 4 bases, and the junction held 6 bases outside the gene matches. Sequencing used immunoSEQ multiplex PCR; TCRdb keeps in-frame clones, though not all of them. The repertoire holds 400,000 to 450,000 clones, with roughly 89% as singletons. The clonotype comes from a man between 18 and 29 years old with COVID-19, enrolled during active disease. The sequenced sample was peripheral blood. The rearrangement uses TRBV7-8 and TRBJ2-3; 7 nucleotides agree with TRBD1. CDR3 nucleotides: TGTGCCAGCAGCTTATTCGAAACAGGGGCAGATACGCAGTATTTT. Encoded protein: CASSLFETGADTQYF.